Presented here are 25 T cell receptor beta chains from one specimen sequenced in a study of CD4 T cells in relation to SARS-CoV-2 and coronaviruses (dated by TCRdb to the early 2020s). CD4+ T cells from unexposed donors were collected before the COVID-19 pandemic (2011-2018). Library preparation employed the immunoSEQ multiplex PCR assay. The immuneACCESS repertoire file appears here via TCRdb, limited to in-frame rearrangements. These files lack a portion of the clones; in checked studies, under half of the deficit traces to unresolved V genes, and the cause of the others is not known. The sample contains about 59,000 clones, more than 80% of them found a single time. The ten largest account for approximately 1.4% of the sample. The sequenced material came from memory CD4+ T cells from PBMCs. This specimen's cell subset or site label, per the study, means: memory (non-naive) CD4+ T cells. The receptors were sampled from a human donor in good health.

J is TRBJ2-2 and V is TRBV5-1; 7 nucleotides align to TRBD1. V lost 9 bases and J lost 4; bases outside the gene matches: 9. CDR3 size: 14 residues. Germline CDR1 reads SGHRS; CDR2 reads YFSETQ. The CDR3 DNA reads as TGCGCCATCCGACAGGGAGTATCCACCGGGGAGCTGTTTTTT. Translation gives CAIRQGVSTGELFF.

This clone was counted a single time. The chain couples TRBV5-4 to TRBJ1-1; D unresolved. The germline V and J ends were trimmed by 2 bases and 1 base, with 9 bases remaining between them. The CDR3 covers 14 residues. Germline values: CDR1 SGHNT, CDR2 YYREEE (reference sequence). This chain's CDR3 is CASSFPVGNTEAFF. The CDR3 bases are TGTGCCAGCAGCTTTCCGGTGGGGAACACTGAAGCTTTCTTT.

The V call is TRBV5-1, the J call TRBJ2-3; TRBD2 matches at 16 bases. The germline gives CDR1 SGHRS, CDR2 YFSETQ. This CDR3 has 20 amino acids. Germline trimming cut 4 bases from V and 1 base from J; bases unmatched to any gene: 12. The CDR3 region is CASSPLPGGTSGRGTDTQYF. The CDR3 coding sequence is TGCGCCAGCAGCCCCCTCCCAGGAGGGACTAGCGGGAGGGGCACAGATACGCAGTATTTT.

This chain connects TRBV19 to TRBJ2-2; 9 positions match TRBD1. J lost 1 base, V lost 10 bases, and 4 bases had no gene match. CDR3 length: 14 residues. In germline, CDR1 is LNHDA, CDR2 SQIVND (reference sequence). CDR3 bases: TGTGCCACCACGGACAGGGGGAACACCGGGGAGCTGTTTTTT. This gives the protein CATTDRGNTGELFF.

J is TRBJ2-2 and V is TRBV5-1; 8 positions match TRBD1. The germline V gene encodes CDR1 SGHRS and CDR2 YFSETQ. V was clipped by 5 bases and J by 6 bases; unmatched bases: 3. The CDR3 has 13 amino acids. The CDR3 sequence: CASRDRAAGELFF. DNA for the CDR3: TGCGCCAGCAGGGACAGGGCGGCCGGGGAGCTGTTTTTT. The full variable domain, rest sourced from reference TRBV5-1 and TRBJ2-2, is KAGVTQTPRYLIKTRGQQVTLSCSPISGHRSVSWYQQTPGQGLQFLFEYFSETQRNKGNFPGRFSGRQFSNSRSEMNVSTLELGDSALYLCASRDRAAGELFFGEGSRLTVL.

The chain couples TRBV3-1 (or the pseudogene TRBV3-2) to TRBJ2-3; 9 positions agree with TRBD2. Per the germline V gene, CDR1 is LGHDT and CDR2 is YNNKEL (reference sequence). CDR3 length: 17 amino acids. V trimming: 4 bases; J trimming: 2 bases; junction bases outside the gene matches: 10. Here the CDR3 DNA reads TGTGCCAGCAGCCCCCAGAGGCCTAGCGGGACCACAGATACGCAGTATTTT. It specifies CASSPQRPSGTTDTQYF.

The V and J genes are TRBV28 and TRBJ2-3, with TRBD1 identical over 8 bases. The trim removed 8 bases at V and 4 bases at J, leaving 5 bases unmatched. This CDR3 is 13 amino acids long. From germline, CDR1 is MDHEN and CDR2 SYDVKM. The CDR3 DNA sequence: TGTGCCAGCTCGGGACAGGTTGCAGATACGCAGTATTTT. This codes for CASSGQVADTQYF.

This clone was seen more than once but under ten times. The rearrangement links TRBV12-3 or TRBV12-4 to TRBJ1-5; unclear D gene. The CDR3 has 12 residues. Trimming shortened V by 4 bases and J by 15 bases, and 16 bases separated the two germline ends. In nucleotides, the CDR3 is TGTGCCAGCAGTTCCCGCTCGAGGGCACTGCATTTT. Translating it yields CASSSRSRALHF.

The CDR3 protein is CASTTSGTGGGRQPQHF. The CDR3 DNA is TGTGCCAGTACCACGTCTGGGACAGGGGGCGGTCGTCAGCCCCAGCATTTT. This sequence joins TRBV19 and TRBJ1-5, with TRBD1 identical over 12 bases. This CDR3 is built from 17 residues. V was clipped by 7 bases and J by 6 bases; unmatched bases: 13. Germline lookup yields CDR1 LNHDA and CDR2 SQIVND (reference sequence).

In this sample, this clone turned up once. V and J are TRBV24-1 and TRBJ2-1, with 8 positions matching TRBD2. CDR3 length: 13 residues. The germline V gene has CDR1 KGHDR and CDR2 SFDVKD. With V trimmed by 8 bases and J by 4 bases, 3 bases remained unmatched. CDR3 amino acids: CATIGGDYNEQFF. As DNA, the CDR3 is TGTGCCACCATCGGGGGGGATTACAATGAGCAGTTCTTC.

This clone was counted only a few times. The chain uses TRBV28 and TRBJ1-1, with TRBD1 matching 8 bases. The CDR3 runs to 15 residues. From germline, CDR1 is MDHEN and CDR2 SYDVKM. After removal of 2 bases from V and 4 bases from J, the junction contained 6 bases not matched to a gene. CDR3 residues: CASSLRTGRRTEAFF. CDR3 in DNA: TGTGCCAGCAGTTTACGGACAGGGAGACGCACTGAAGCTTTCTTT.

The chain links TRBV11-3 to TRBJ2-2; D remains ambiguous. Between the trimmed V and J ends, which lost 5 bases and 2 bases, there was a span of 6 bases. CDR3 length: 13 residues. CDR1 is SGHNT and CDR2 is YENEEA in the germline V gene. The CDR3 is CASSIVNTGELFF. For the CDR3, the DNA is TGTGCCAGCAGCATCGTAAACACCGGGGAGCTGTTTTTT.

The chain uses TRBV12-3 or TRBV12-4 and TRBJ2-2; D unclear. V was trimmed by 0 bases and J by 5 bases, leaving 1 base between them. The CDR3 consists of 12 residues. DNA of the CDR3: TGTGCCAGCAGTTTAGCGACCGGGGAGCTGTTTTTT. Amino acids: CASSLATGELFF.

CDR3 nucleotides: TGCGCCAGCAGTTTTCAAGAGACCCAGTACTTC. Its translation is CASSFQETQYF. The chain couples TRBV5-1 to TRBJ2-5, with D hard to call. The germline V gene encodes CDR1 SGHRS and CDR2 YFSETQ. V dropped 5 bases and J dropped 2 bases, with 4 bases sitting between them. The CDR3 contains 11 residues.

The rearrangement uses TRBV2 and TRBJ1-1, with D perhaps TRBD1 (6 bases). The CDR3 sequence is 14 residues long. CDR1 and CDR2 (germline): SNHLY, FYNNEI. The V and J ends lost 4 bases and 4 bases respectively, with 13 bases between them. CDR3 in DNA: TGTGCCAGCAGTGCTACAGGGTCCTTCACTGAAGCTTTCTTT. Its translation is CASSATGSFTEAFF. Filled out from reference TRBV2 and TRBJ1-1, the complete variable domain reads EPEVTQTPSHQVTQMGQEVILRCVPISNHLYFYWYRQILGQKVEFLVSFYNNEISEKSEIFDDQFSVERPDGSNFTLKIRSTKLEDSAMYFCASSATGSFTEAFFGQGTRLTVV.

The chain is built from TRBV27 and TRBJ2-1, with TRBD1 matching 10 bases. CDR3 length equals 16 residues. Germline CDR1 is MNHEY and CDR2 is SMNVEV (reference sequence). V lost 1 base to trimming and J lost 9 bases; unmatched junction nucleotides: 9. Here the CDR3 reads CASSLFPGQGSPEQFF. In nucleotides, the CDR3 is TGTGCCAGCAGTTTATTTCCGGGACAGGGGTCGCCTGAGCAGTTCTTC.

The chain carries TRBV7-2 and TRBJ2-3; a weak D match, TRBD2 (7 bases). In germline, CDR1 is SGHTA, CDR2 FQGNSA. The V gene lost 5 bases and the J gene lost 2 bases, with 23 bases spanning the gap. CDR3 length equals 18 residues. The CDR3: CASSLYDLSGTTTDTQYF. In DNA, the CDR3 is TGTGCCAGCAGCCTATACGACCTGAGCGGGACAACCACAGATACGCAGTATTTT.

This rearrangement joins TRBV24-1 to TRBJ2-2; tentatively, D is TRBD1 (6 bases). Trimming shortened V by 3 bases and J by 1 base, and 11 bases separated the two germline ends. This CDR3 is built from 16 residues. CDR1 and CDR2 from the germline V gene are KGHDR and SFDVKD. The CDR3 sequence is CATSDPGTMNTGELFF. The CDR3 DNA is TGTGCCACCAGTGATCCCGGGACAATGAACACCGGGGAGCTGTTTTTT.

The chain couples TRBV19 to TRBJ2-3; no clear D. Germline assignment: CDR1 LNHDA and CDR2 SQIVND (reference sequence). With 5 bases removed from V and 3 bases from J, the gap between germline ends came to 18 bases. The length of the CDR3 is 16 residues. DNA of the CDR3: TGTGCCAGTAGTCCCTCGGTCAATAGGTTAACAGATACGCAGTATTTT. Residues: CASSPSVNRLTDTQYF.

This clone has a single count. This chain joins TRBV2 and TRBJ2-7, with 7 nucleotides matching TRBD1. V gave up 4 bases and J gave up 3 bases; unmatched junction bases: 9. The CDR3 has 15 amino acids. Germline assignment: CDR1 SNHLY and CDR2 FYNNEI. CDR3 region: CASSAIQGTDYEQYF. CDR3 DNA sequence: TGTGCCAGCAGTGCAATACAAGGGACAGACTACGAGCAGTACTTC.

J is TRBJ1-4 and V is TRBV27; a possible D gene is TRBD1 (6 bases). Trimming shortened V by 0 bases and J by 1 base, and 6 bases separated the two germline ends. Germline V CDR1 and CDR2: MNHEY, SMNVEV (reference sequence). The length of the CDR3 is 15 residues. The CDR3 region has the DNA TGTGCCAGCAGTTTATCCAGGGGAACTAATGAAAAACTGTTTTTT. This sequence encodes CASSLSRGTNEKLFF.

Worth noting for this clone: One junction end disagrees with the germline gene, perhaps due to a read error. The chain couples TRBV28 to TRBJ1-2; D is perhaps TRBD1 (6 bases). The CDR3 runs to 16 residues. Germline V lookup: CDR1 MDHEN, CDR2 SYDVKM. The CDR3 DNA sequence: TGTGCCAGCAGTAGACCCCACCGGGAGGGGGGCTATGGCTACGCCTTC. As protein: CASSRPHREGGYGYAF.

The rearrangement uses TRBV3-1 (or the pseudogene TRBV3-2) and TRBJ2-1; D call uncertain. Deletions cut 1 base from V and 0 bases from J, with 10 bases between. There are 16 residues in the CDR3. CDR1 is LGHDT and CDR2 is YNNKEL in the germline V gene (reference sequence). The CDR3 spells CASSQVVVSSYNEQFF. The CDR3 DNA follows: TGTGCCAGCAGCCAAGTTGTGGTGAGCTCCTACAATGAGCAGTTCTTC.

This clone appeared a few times. The genes are TRBV21-1 and TRBJ2-5; the table's D call, TRBD1, has no DNA check behind it. TRBV21-1 counts as a pseudogene. This CDR3 comprises 17 residues. This CDR3 is CASSIRPGQGAKETQYF. In nucleotides, the CDR3 is TGTGCCAGCAGCATACGACCGGGACAGGGGGCGAAAGAGACCCAGTACTTC.

This clone is medium-sized by share. The chain is built from TRBV4-1 and TRBJ2-7, with D perhaps matching TRBD1 (6 bases). Trimming removed 4 bases at V and 3 bases at J, with 7 bases between. CDR1 MGHRA and CDR2 YSYEKL come from the germline V gene. The CDR3 runs 12 residues. The CDR3 loop reads CASSLRGYEQYF. CDR3 nucleotide sequence: TGCGCCAGCAGCCTCAGGGGCTACGAGCAGTACTTC.